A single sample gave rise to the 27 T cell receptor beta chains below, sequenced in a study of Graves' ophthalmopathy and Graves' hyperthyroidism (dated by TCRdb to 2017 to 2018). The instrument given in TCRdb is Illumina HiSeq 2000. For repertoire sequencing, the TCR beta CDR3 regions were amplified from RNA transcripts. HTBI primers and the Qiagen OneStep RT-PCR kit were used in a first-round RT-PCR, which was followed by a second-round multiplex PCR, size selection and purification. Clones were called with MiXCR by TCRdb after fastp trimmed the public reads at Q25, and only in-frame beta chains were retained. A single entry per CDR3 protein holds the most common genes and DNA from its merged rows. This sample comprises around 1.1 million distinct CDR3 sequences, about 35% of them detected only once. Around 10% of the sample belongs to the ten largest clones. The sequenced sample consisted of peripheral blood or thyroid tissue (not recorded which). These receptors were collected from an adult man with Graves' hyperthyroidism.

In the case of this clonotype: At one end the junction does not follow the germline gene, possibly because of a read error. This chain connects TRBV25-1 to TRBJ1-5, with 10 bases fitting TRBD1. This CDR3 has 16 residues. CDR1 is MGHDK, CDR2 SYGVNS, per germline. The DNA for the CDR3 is TGTGACAGCTCACCACCCGGGACAGGGGCGTATCAGCCCCAGCATTTT. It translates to CDSSPPGTGAYQPQHF.

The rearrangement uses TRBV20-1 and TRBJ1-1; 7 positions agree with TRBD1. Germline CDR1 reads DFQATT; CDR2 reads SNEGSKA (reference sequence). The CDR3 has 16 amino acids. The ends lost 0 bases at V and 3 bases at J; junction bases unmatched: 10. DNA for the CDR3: TGCAGTGCTAGAGAGACAGGGCGTAAGTTGGACACTGAAGCTTTCTTT. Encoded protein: CSARETGRKLDTEAFF.

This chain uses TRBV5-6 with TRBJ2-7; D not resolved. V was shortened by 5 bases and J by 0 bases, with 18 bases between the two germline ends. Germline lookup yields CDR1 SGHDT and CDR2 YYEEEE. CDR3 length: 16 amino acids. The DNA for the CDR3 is TGTGCCAGCAGTCCCCGGGCGGACCACTCCTCCTACGAGCAGTACTTC. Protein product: CASSPRADHSSYEQYF.

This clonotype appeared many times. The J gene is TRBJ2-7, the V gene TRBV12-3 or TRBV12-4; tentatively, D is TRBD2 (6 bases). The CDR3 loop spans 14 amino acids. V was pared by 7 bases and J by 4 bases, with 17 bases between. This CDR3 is CASTQTGELYEQYF. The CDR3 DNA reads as TGTGCCAGCACCCAAACGGGAGAGTTATACGAGCAGTACTTC.

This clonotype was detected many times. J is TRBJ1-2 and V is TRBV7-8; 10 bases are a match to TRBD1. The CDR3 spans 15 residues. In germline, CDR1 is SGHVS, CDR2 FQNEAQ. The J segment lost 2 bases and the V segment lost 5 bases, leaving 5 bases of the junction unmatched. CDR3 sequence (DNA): TGTGCCAGCAGCATGACAGGGGGCGAGAACTATGGCTACACCTTC. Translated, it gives CASSMTGGENYGYTF.

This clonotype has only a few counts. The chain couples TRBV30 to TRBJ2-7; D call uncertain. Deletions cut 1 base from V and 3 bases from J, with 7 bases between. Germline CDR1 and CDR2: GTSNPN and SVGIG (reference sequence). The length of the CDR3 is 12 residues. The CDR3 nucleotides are TGTGCCTGGAGTGGAGGATACTACGAGCAGTACTTC. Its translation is CAWSGGYYEQYF.

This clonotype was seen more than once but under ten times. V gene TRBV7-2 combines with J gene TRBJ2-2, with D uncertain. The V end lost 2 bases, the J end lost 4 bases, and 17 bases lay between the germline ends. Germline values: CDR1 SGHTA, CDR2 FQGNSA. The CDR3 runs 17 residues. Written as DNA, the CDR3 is TGTGCCAGCAGCTTAAGTACGGGTTTAATGGGCACCGGGGAGCTGTTTTTT. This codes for CASSLSTGLMGTGELFF.

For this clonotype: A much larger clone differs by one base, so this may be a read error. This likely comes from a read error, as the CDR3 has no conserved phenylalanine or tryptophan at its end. CDR3 sequence (DNA): TGCAGTGCTAGTAAGACGAACTATGGCTACACCCTC. Its translation: CSASKTNYGYTL. The chain uses TRBV20-1 and TRBJ1-2; D is undetermined. V gave up 3 bases and J gave up 2 bases, with 7 bases separating them. CDR3 length: 12 residues. The V gene's germline CDR1 is DFQATT and CDR2 SNEGSKA (reference sequence).

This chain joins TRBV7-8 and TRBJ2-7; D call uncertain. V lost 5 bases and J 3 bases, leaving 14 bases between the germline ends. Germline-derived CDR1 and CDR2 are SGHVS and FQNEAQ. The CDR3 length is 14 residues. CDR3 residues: CASSPGRLLYEQYF. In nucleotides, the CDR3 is TGTGCCAGCAGCCCAGGACGGTTACTCTACGAGCAGTACTTC.

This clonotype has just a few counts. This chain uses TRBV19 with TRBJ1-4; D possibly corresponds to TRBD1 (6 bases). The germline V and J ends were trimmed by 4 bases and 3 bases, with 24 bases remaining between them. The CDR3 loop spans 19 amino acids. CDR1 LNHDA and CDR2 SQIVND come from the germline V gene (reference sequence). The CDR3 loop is CASSNRPGTLGFANEKLFF. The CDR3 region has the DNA TGTGCCAGTAGTAACCGACCCGGGACATTGGGATTCGCTAATGAAAAACTGTTTTTT.

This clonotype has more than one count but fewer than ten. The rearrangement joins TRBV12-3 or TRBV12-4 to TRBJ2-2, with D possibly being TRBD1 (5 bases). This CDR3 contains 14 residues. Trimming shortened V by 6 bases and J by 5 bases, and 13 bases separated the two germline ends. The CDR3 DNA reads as TGTGCCAGCAGGACGGCAGGGTTAACCGGGGAGCTGTTTTTT. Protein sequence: CASRTAGLTGELFF.

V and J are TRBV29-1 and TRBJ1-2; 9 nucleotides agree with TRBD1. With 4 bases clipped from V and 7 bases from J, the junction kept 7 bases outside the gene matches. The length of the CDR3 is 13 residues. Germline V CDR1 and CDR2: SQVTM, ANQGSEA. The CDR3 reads CSVVDRGHGGYTF. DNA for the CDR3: TGCAGCGTTGTGGACAGGGGACACGGTGGCTACACCTTC.

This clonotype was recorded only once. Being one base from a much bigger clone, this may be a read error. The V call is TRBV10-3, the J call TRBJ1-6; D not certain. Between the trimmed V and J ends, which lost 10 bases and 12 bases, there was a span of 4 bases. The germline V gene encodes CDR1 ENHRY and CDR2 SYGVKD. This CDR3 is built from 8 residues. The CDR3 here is CASRPLHF. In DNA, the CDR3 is TGTGCCAGCAGACCCCTCCACTTT.

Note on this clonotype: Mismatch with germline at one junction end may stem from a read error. Here the CDR3 reads CSASGDSGDTIYF. CDR3 in DNA: TGCAGTGCTTCCGGGGATTCTGGAGACACCATATATTTT. The V call is TRBV20-1, the J call TRBJ1-3; D call uncertain. Germline-derived CDR1 and CDR2 are DFQATT and SNEGSKA (reference sequence). This CDR3 comprises 13 residues.

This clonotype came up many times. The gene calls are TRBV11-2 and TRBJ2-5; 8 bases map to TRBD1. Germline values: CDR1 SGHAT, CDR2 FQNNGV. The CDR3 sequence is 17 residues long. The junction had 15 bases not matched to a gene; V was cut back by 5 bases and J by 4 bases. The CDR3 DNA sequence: TGTGCCAGCAGCCTCACCTCCCCGGACAGGGTGGGAGAGACCCAGTACTTC. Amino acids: CASSLTSPDRVGETQYF.

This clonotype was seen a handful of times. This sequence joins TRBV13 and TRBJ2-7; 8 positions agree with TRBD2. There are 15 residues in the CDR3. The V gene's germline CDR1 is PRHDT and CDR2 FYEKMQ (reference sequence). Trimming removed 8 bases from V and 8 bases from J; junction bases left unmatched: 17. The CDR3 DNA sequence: TGTGCCAGCGGGCCTTCCGGGACTAGTTCCTCAAAGCAGTACTTC. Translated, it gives CASGPSGTSSSKQYF.

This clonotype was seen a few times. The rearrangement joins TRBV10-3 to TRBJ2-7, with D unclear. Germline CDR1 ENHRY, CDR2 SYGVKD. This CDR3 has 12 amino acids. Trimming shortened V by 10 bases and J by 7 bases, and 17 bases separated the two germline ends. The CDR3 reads CATHKNTGEQYF. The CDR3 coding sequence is TGTGCCACCCACAAGAACACCGGGGAGCAGTACTTC.

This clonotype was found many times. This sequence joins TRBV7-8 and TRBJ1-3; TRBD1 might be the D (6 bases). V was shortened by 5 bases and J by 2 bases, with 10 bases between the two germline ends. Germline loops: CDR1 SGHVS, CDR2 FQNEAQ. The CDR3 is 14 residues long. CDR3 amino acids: CASSKQGPGNTIYF. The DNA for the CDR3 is TGTGCCAGCAGCAAACAGGGACCTGGAAACACCATATATTTT.

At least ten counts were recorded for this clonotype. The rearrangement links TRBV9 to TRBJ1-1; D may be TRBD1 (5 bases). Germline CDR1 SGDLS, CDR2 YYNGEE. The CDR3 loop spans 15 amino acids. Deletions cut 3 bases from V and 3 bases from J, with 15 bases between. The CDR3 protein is CASSDVSGRDTEAFF. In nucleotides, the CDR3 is TGTGCCAGCAGCGACGTATCAGGGAGGGACACTGAAGCTTTCTTT. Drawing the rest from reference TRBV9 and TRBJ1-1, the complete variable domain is DSGVTQTPKHLITATGQRVTLRCSPRSGDLSVYWYQQSLDQGLQFLIQYYNGEERAKGNILERFSAQQFPDLHSELNLSSLELGDSALYFCASSDVSGRDTEAFFGQGTRLTVV.

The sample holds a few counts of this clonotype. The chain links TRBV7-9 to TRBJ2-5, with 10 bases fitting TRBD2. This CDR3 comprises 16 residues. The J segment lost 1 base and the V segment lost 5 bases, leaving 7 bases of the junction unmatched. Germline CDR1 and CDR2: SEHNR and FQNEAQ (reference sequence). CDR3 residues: CASSLLAGTRQETQYF. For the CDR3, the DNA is TGTGCCAGCAGCCTACTAGCGGGAACTCGCCAAGAGACCCAGTACTTC.

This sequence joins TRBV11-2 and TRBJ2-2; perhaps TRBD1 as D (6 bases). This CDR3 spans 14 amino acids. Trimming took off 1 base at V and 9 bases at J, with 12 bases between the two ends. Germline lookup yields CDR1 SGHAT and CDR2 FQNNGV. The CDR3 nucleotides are TGTGCCAGCAGCTTAGTCAGGGGCAAGCGGGAGCTGTTTTTT. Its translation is CASSLVRGKRELFF.

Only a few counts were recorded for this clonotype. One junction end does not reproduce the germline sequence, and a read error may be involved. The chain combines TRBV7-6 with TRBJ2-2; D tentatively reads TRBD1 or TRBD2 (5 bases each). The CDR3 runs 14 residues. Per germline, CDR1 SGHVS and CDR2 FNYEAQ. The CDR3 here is CTSRTGTRDGELFF. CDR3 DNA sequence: TGTACCAGCAGAACCGGGACCCGCGACGGGGAGCTGTTTTTT.

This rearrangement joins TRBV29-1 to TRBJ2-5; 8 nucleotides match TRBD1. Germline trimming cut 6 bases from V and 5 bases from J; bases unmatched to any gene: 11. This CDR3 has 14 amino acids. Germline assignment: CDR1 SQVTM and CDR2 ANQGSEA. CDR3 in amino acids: CSVATDRASETQYF. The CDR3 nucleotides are TGCAGCGTAGCTACGGACAGGGCTTCGGAGACCCAGTACTTC.

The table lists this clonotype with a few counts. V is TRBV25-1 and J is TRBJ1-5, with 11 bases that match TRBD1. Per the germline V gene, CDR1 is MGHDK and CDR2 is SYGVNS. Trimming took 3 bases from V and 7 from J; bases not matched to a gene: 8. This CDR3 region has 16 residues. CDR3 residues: CASSDSGQGAKQPQHF. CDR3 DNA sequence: TGTGCCAGCAGTGATTCCGGACAGGGGGCGAAGCAGCCCCAGCATTTT.

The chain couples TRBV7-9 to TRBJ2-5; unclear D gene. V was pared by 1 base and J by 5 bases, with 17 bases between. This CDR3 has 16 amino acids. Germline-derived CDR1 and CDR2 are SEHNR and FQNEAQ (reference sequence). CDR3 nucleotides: TGTGCCAGCAGCTTAGGGGCAAGGGTGCTCGGGGAGACCCAGTACTTC. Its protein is CASSLGARVLGETQYF.

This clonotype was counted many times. Here the CDR3 DNA reads TGTGCCAGCAGCCAAGAAAACCCTATAACCGGGGAGCTGTTTTTT. Residues: CASSQENPITGELFF. The chain joins TRBV14 to TRBJ2-2; D is unresolved. This CDR3 has 15 residues. V lost 0 bases to trimming and J lost 5 bases, with 10 bases between them. Germline CDR1 and CDR2: SGHDN and FVKESK. Combining the CDR3 with reference TRBV14 and TRBJ2-2 gives the whole variable domain EAGVTQFPSHSVIEKGQTVTLRCDPISGHDNLYWYRRVMGKEIKFLLHFVKESKQDESGMPNNRFLAERTGGTYSTLKVQPAELEDSGVYFCASSQENPITGELFFGEGSRLTVL.

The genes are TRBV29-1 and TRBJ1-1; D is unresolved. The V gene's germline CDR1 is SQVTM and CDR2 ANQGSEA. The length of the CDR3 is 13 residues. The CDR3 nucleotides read TGCAGTTTGTCCCTATCCTACGGCACTGAAGCTTTCTTT. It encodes CSLSLSYGTEAFF.